Following are 15 T cell receptor beta chains from one sample sequenced in a study of a mutant IDH1 vaccine in newly diagnosed glioma. These receptors lack a known antigen. Method: immunoSEQ multiplex PCR; TCRdb's copy keeps in-frame clones and lacks some. The sample holds about 32,000 clones, roughly 90% seen once. The time point is: week 47, end of study. What each vaccine dose contained was 300 ug of mutant IDH1 20-mer peptide, accompanied by topical imiquimod. The sequencing used PBMCs, collected from a glioma patient whose treatment included an IDH1 peptide vaccine. The receptors derive from a man aged 40-49 years with glioma.

This clone is medium-sized (0.01 to 0.1%). This chain links TRBV28 with TRBJ1-5, with a possible D match to TRBD1 (5 bases). Trimming stripped 2 bases from V and 6 bases from J, with 14 bases between. CDR3 size: 15 residues. The germline CDR1 and CDR2 sequences are MDHEN and SYDVKM. The CDR3 protein is CASSLRGPRGQPQHF. CDR3 DNA: TGTGCCAGCAGTTTAAGGGGCCCGAGAGGTCAGCCCCAGCATTTT.

The chain joins TRBV6-4 to TRBJ1-1; D is ambiguous. Looked up from germline, CDR1 is MRHNA and CDR2 is SNTAGT. This CDR3 is 14 amino acids long. V lost 1 base to trimming and J lost 1 base, with 7 bases between them. The CDR3 sequence is CASSDFSKNTEAFF. The CDR3 region has the DNA TGTGCCAGCAGTGACTTCTCGAAGAACACTGAAGCTTTCTTT.

The V and J genes are TRBV19 and TRBJ2-5; D is unresolved. CDR3 length equals 14 residues. Deletions cut 1 base from V and 4 bases from J, with 10 bases between. Germline V CDR1 and CDR2: LNHDA, SQIVND (reference sequence). The CDR3 sequence: CASSIVGSLETQYF. The CDR3, as DNA: TGTGCCAGTAGTATAGTGGGCAGTTTAGAGACCCAGTACTTC.

This rearrangement joins TRBV2 to TRBJ2-3; 13 nucleotides agree with TRBD2. The germline V gene encodes CDR1 SNHLY and CDR2 FYNNEI. The V gene end was trimmed by 5 bases and the J gene end by 2 bases; junction bases not matched to a gene: 1. The CDR3 length is 15 residues. CDR3 nucleotides: TGTGCCAGCAGTACTAGCGGGGGGGACACAGATACGCAGTATTTT. Protein product: CASSTSGGDTDTQYF.

This rearrangement joins TRBV6-5 to TRBJ1-6, with D perhaps TRBD1 (5 bases). The germline gives CDR1 MNHEY, CDR2 SVGAGI. The CDR3 extends over 16 amino acids. V lost 0 bases and J 10 bases, leaving 16 bases between the germline ends. The CDR3 region has the DNA TGTGCCAGCAGTTACTCCAAGAGGGGAGGAAACTCACCCCTCCACTTT. This gives the protein CASSYSKRGGNSPLHF.

The chain joins TRBV11-2 to TRBJ1-2; 7 positions agree with TRBD1. The CDR3 sequence is 15 residues long. J was trimmed by 0 bases and V by 5 bases; bases with no gene match: 6. Germline loops: CDR1 SGHAT, CDR2 FQNNGV. The CDR3 DNA follows: TGTGCCAGCAGCGCATTACAGGGGTCTAACTATGGCTACACCTTC. It yields the protein CASSALQGSNYGYTF.

This chain uses TRBV7-3 with TRBJ2-1; 12 nucleotides match TRBD2. Germline CDR1 reads SGHTA; CDR2 reads FQGTGA. This CDR3 has 17 residues. Trimming at V came to 2 bases and at J to 5 bases, leaving 7 bases not matched to a gene. DNA for the CDR3: TGTGCCAGCAGCTTATCGACTAGCGGGAGAACGGACAATGAGCAGTTCTTC. This codes for CASSLSTSGRTDNEQFF.

CDR3: CASRPGQGVYSNQPQHF. The CDR3 DNA follows: TGTGCCAGCAGGCCGGGACAGGGAGTTTATAGCAATCAGCCCCAGCATTTT. J is TRBJ1-5 and V is TRBV28, with 9 bases that match TRBD1. V was pared by 6 bases and J by 0 bases, with 9 bases of the junction left unmatched. Looked up from germline, CDR1 is MDHEN and CDR2 is SYDVKM. The CDR3 runs 17 residues. Supplemented by reference TRBV28 and TRBJ1-5, the full variable domain reads DVKVTQSSRYLVKRTGEKVFLECVQDMDHENMFWYRQDPGLGLRLIYFSYDVKMKEKGDIPEGYSVSREKKERFSLILESASTNQTSMYLCASRPGQGVYSNQPQHFGDGTRLSIL.

This rearrangement joins TRBV6-1 to TRBJ2-1; D gene unclear. The CDR3 has 16 residues. Germline V lookup: CDR1 MNHNS, CDR2 SASEGT. The germline V and J ends were trimmed by 3 bases and 5 bases, with 17 bases remaining between them. The CDR3 is CASSDRVIAPHNEQFF. DNA for the CDR3: TGTGCCAGCAGTGACCGGGTCATAGCCCCCCACAATGAGCAGTTCTTC.

This chain joins TRBV10-3 and TRBJ2-1, with TRBD2 matching 12 bases. CDR1 is ENHRY, CDR2 SYGVKD, per germline. Unmatched junction bases numbered 6, after V lost 3 bases and J lost 0 bases. This CDR3 is 18 amino acids long. This CDR3 reads CAISDLSSGGVSYNEQFF. The CDR3 coding sequence is TGTGCCATCAGTGACTTGTCTAGCGGGGGGGTCTCCTACAATGAGCAGTTCTTC.

This clone has a single count. The J gene is TRBJ2-1, the V gene TRBV5-4; D might be TRBD2 (6 bases). This CDR3 is built from 17 residues. Trimming stripped 4 bases from V and 2 bases from J, with 19 bases between. Germline V CDR1 and CDR2: SGHNT, YYREEE (reference sequence). CDR3 residues: CASSQAGLRGTYNEQFF. CDR3 in DNA: TGTGCCAGCAGCCAGGCGGGGCTTCGGGGTACCTACAATGAGCAGTTCTTC.

This chain links TRBV5-4 with TRBJ2-3; 10 bases map to TRBD2. The CDR3 is made up of 17 amino acids. The V segment lost 3 bases and the J segment 4 bases; nucleotides outside the gene matches: 11. From germline, CDR1 is SGHNT and CDR2 YYREEE (reference sequence). CDR3 DNA sequence: TGTGCCAGCAGCTGGGCTCTGGCTAGCGGGAGCCCAGATACGCAGTATTTT. This sequence encodes CASSWALASGSPDTQYF.

The chain joins TRBV19 to TRBJ1-3, with TRBD1 matching over 9 bases. Germline loops: CDR1 LNHDA, CDR2 SQIVND (reference sequence). This CDR3 has 14 amino acids. Trimming removed 10 bases from V and 2 bases from J; junction bases left unmatched: 6. CDR3 in amino acids: CAISTGGAGNTIYF. CDR3 in DNA: TGTGCCATCTCGACAGGGGGAGCTGGAAACACCATATATTTT.

The rearrangement joins TRBV2 to TRBJ1-1; D is unclear. Trimming cost V 7 bases and J 5 bases, with 14 bases left between them. Germline CDR1 SNHLY, CDR2 FYNNEI. The CDR3 extends over 13 amino acids. CDR3 residues: CASTPAGRTEAFF. In DNA, the CDR3 is TGTGCCAGCACGCCTGCGGGGAGGACTGAAGCTTTCTTT.

The J gene is TRBJ2-5, the V gene TRBV18; D perhaps matches TRBD1 (6 bases). The CDR3 has 15 amino acids. V was clipped by 6 bases and J by 2 bases, with 16 bases between them. Germline V gene data show CDR1 as KGHSH and CDR2 as LQKENI. The CDR3 DNA is TGTGCCAGCTCCCGGGAAAGCGACAGGCAAGAGACCCAGTACTTC. Translation: CASSRESDRQETQYF.